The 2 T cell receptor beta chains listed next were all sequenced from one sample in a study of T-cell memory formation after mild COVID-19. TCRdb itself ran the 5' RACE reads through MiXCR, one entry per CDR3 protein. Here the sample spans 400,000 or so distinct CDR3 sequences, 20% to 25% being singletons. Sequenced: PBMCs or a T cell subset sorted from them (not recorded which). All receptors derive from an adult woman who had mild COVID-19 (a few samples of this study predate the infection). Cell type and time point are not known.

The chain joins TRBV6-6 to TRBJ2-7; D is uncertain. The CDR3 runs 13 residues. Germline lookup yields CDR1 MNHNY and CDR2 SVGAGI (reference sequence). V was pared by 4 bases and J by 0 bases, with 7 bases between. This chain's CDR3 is CASSSSDSYEQYF. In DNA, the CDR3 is TGTGCCAGCAGTTCGAGCGACTCCTACGAGCAGTACTTC.

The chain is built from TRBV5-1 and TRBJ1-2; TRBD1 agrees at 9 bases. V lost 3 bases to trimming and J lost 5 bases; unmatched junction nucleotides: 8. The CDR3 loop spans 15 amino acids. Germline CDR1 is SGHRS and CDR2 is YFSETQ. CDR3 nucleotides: TGCGCCAGCAGCTGGGGCGGACAGGGGTCGTATGGCTACACCTTC. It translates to CASSWGGQGSYGYTF.